Listed here are 26 T cell receptor beta chains from one sample, sequenced in a study of identical twins. MiXCR was run by TCRdb on the 5' RACE reads, yielding one entry per CDR3 protein. The profile shows 150,000 or so distinct CDR3 sequences, 3% to 4.5% of them singletons. Material for sequencing was memory T cells sorted from blood. These receptors were collected from a man between 18 and 29 years old in good health.

This clonotype was picked up many times. This rearrangement joins TRBV7-9 to TRBJ1-2, with D possibly being TRBD1 (5 bases). Trimming stripped 5 bases from V and 4 bases from J, with 23 bases between. Germline V gene sequence: CDR1 SEHNR, CDR2 FQNEAQ (reference sequence). The length of the CDR3 is 17 residues. The DNA for the CDR3 is TGTGCCAGCAGCCCCCGGAGGTGGCAGGGAGGAAGCTATGGCTACACCTTC. This encodes CASSPRRWQGGSYGYTF.

This rearrangement joins TRBV5-1 to TRBJ2-1; 8 nucleotides align to TRBD2. The CDR3 is 14 residues long. CDR1 is SGHRS, CDR2 YFSETQ, per germline. The trim removed 2 bases at V and 6 bases at J, leaving 4 bases unmatched. CDR3 protein: CASSLTGTSNEQFF. CDR3 sequence (DNA): TGCGCCAGCAGCTTAACCGGGACTAGCAATGAGCAGTTCTTC.

Ten or more counts support this clonotype. V is TRBV29-1 and J is TRBJ1-1; tentatively, D is TRBD1 (5 bases). CDR1 is SQVTM, CDR2 ANQGSEA, per germline. Trimming took 6 bases from V and 6 from J, leaving 14 bases between them. This CDR3 is 12 amino acids long. For the CDR3, the DNA is TGCAGCGTGCCGTCAGGGTACGCTGAAGCTTTCTTT. Protein product: CSVPSGYAEAFF. Filled out from reference TRBV29-1 and TRBJ1-1, the complete variable domain reads SAVISQKPSRDICQRGTSLTIQCQVDSQVTMMFWYRQQPGQSLTLIATANQGSEATYESGFVIDKFPISRPNLTFSTLTVSNMSPEDSSIYLCSVPSGYAEAFFGQGTRLTVV.

This clonotype was observed at least ten times. The CDR3 loop reads CASSYSRGGTSSYNSPLHF. The CDR3 DNA reads TGTGCCAGCAGTTACTCAAGAGGGGGCACTAGCTCCTATAATTCACCCCTCCACTTT. The V and J genes are TRBV6-5 and TRBJ1-6; 7 bases fit TRBD1. The CDR3 has 19 residues. CDR1 is MNHEY and CDR2 is SVGAGI in the germline V gene. The V and J ends lost 0 bases and 0 bases, in that order; junction bases with no gene match: 8.

In its sample, this clonotype was seen many times. The rearrangement joins TRBV7-9 to TRBJ1-3; the D gene is possibly TRBD1 (5 bases). Per the germline V gene, CDR1 is SEHNR and CDR2 is FQNEAQ (reference sequence). The CDR3 is 14 residues long. Trimming removed 8 bases from V and 0 bases from J, with 11 bases in between. The DNA of the CDR3 is TGTGCCAGCGACGAGGGGTTCTCTGGAAACACCATATATTTT. Encoded protein: CASDEGFSGNTIYF.

This clonotype came up many times. The chain is built from TRBV7-9 and TRBJ1-4; D is uncertain. CDR3 length: 14 residues. Germline V CDR1 and CDR2: SEHNR, FQNEAQ (reference sequence). Trimming took 5 bases from V and 0 from J, leaving 7 bases between them. CDR3 sequence reads: CASSPGATNEKLFF. CDR3 sequence (DNA): TGTGCCAGCAGCCCTGGGGCAACTAATGAAAAACTGTTTTTT.

At least ten counts were recorded for this clonotype. The chain joins TRBV19 to TRBJ2-2, with D hard to call. The V end was cut by 7 bases, the J end by 6 bases, with 15 bases between. Per germline, CDR1 LNHDA and CDR2 SQIVND (reference sequence). CDR3 length: 14 residues. CDR3 sequence: CASNPLDQPGELFF. CDR3 sequence (DNA): TGTGCCAGTAATCCCCTCGACCAGCCCGGGGAGCTGTTTTTT.

This clonotype appeared many times. The V call is TRBV3-1, the J call TRBJ2-3; TRBD1 aligns across 12 bases. This CDR3 region has 16 residues. The V gene's germline CDR1 is LGHDT and CDR2 YNNKEL (reference sequence). With 4 bases clipped from V and 9 bases from J, the junction kept 11 bases outside the gene matches. CDR3 loop: CASSRDPGQGAGTQYF. CDR3 DNA sequence: TGTGCCAGCAGCCGAGACCCGGGACAGGGGGCTGGCACGCAGTATTTT.

The CDR3 DNA reads TGTGCCAGCTCACCACCAGGGATGCCTAGCACAGATACGCAGTATTTT. As protein: CASSPPGMPSTDTQYF. V gene TRBV18 combines with J gene TRBJ2-3; D is uncertain. With 0 bases removed from V and 0 bases from J, the gap between germline ends came to 10 bases. The germline gives CDR1 KGHSH, CDR2 LQKENI. The CDR3 is made up of 16 amino acids.

Ten or more counts support this clonotype. The chain joins TRBV24-1 to TRBJ2-1; 9 positions match TRBD2. The CDR3 length is 15 residues. Germline CDR1 and CDR2: KGHDR and SFDVKD. The V segment lost 1 base and the J segment 3 bases; nucleotides outside the gene matches: 0. The chain's CDR3 is CATSDFSGSYNEQFF. The CDR3, as DNA: TGTGCCACCAGTGATTTTAGCGGGAGCTACAATGAGCAGTTCTTC.

This clonotype came up many times. The chain joins TRBV2 to TRBJ2-7; D is perhaps TRBD1 (6 bases). Germline CDR1 reads SNHLY; CDR2 reads FYNNEI. CDR3 length equals 13 residues. Deletions cut 3 bases from V and 6 bases from J, with 12 bases between. In nucleotides, the CDR3 is TGTGCCAGCAGTGACCAGGGGCCGGGCGAGCAGTACGTC. Protein product: CASSDQGPGEQYV.

In this sample, this clonotype turned up many times. This chain's CDR3 is CASRRGLAGGRGAQYF. The CDR3 bases are TGTGCCAGCAGGAGGGGTCTAGCGGGTGGTCGTGGAGCCCAGTACTTC. The V call is TRBV27, the J call TRBJ2-5; 8 bases align to TRBD2. This CDR3 is built from 16 residues. Germline values: CDR1 MNHEY, CDR2 SMNVEV (reference sequence). J was trimmed by 9 bases and V by 6 bases; bases with no gene match: 18.

This clonotype was counted at least ten times. The V call is TRBV20-1, the J call TRBJ2-5, with TRBD2 matching 14 bases. The CDR3 totals 13 residues. V was clipped by 8 bases and J by 5 bases; unmatched bases: 4. Per the germline V gene, CDR1 is DFQATT and CDR2 is SNEGSKA (reference sequence). CDR3 amino acids: CSKTSGRGETQYF. In DNA form, the CDR3 reads TGCAGTAAGACTAGCGGGAGGGGCGAGACCCAGTACTTC.

This clonotype was found many times. The chain carries TRBV29-1 and TRBJ2-3; D is perhaps TRBD2 (6 bases). Germline V gene sequence: CDR1 SQVTM, CDR2 ANQGSEA. The V and J ends lost 3 bases and 2 bases respectively, with 12 bases between them. The CDR3 has 14 residues. The CDR3 spells CSVERDRNTDTQYF. The CDR3 region has the DNA TGCAGCGTTGAGCGGGACCGTAACACAGATACGCAGTATTTT.

This clonotype was observed many times. This chain's CDR3 is CASSLMRTQETQYF. CDR3 in DNA: TGCGCCAGCAGCTTGATGCGGACCCAAGAGACCCAGTACTTC. This sequence joins TRBV5-1 and TRBJ2-5, with D hard to call. Trimming removed 1 base from V and 1 base from J, with 8 bases in between. The germline gives CDR1 SGHRS, CDR2 YFSETQ. The CDR3 runs 14 residues. The full variable domain, with the rest looked up from reference TRBV5-1 and TRBJ2-5, is KAGVTQTPRYLIKTRGQQVTLSCSPISGHRSVSWYQQTPGQGLQFLFEYFSETQRNKGNFPGRFSGRQFSNSRSEMNVSTLELGDSALYLCASSLMRTQETQYFGPGTRLLVL.

This clonotype appeared many times. This chain links TRBV27 with TRBJ2-7; D might be TRBD1 (5 bases). Germline values: CDR1 MNHEY, CDR2 SMNVEV (reference sequence). The germline V and J ends were trimmed by 9 bases and 7 bases, with 28 bases remaining between them. CDR3 length: 16 amino acids. The CDR3 protein is CASSKARGKGSDEQYF. CDR3 coding DNA: TGTGCCAGTTCTAAAGCTCGTGGGAAGGGGTCGGATGAGCAGTACTTC.

In this sample, this clonotype turned up many times. The V call is TRBV24-1, the J call TRBJ2-2; D not certain. Germline loops: CDR1 KGHDR, CDR2 SFDVKD. The CDR3 extends over 14 amino acids. V lost 7 bases and J lost 6, with 14 bases in between. CDR3 nucleotide sequence: TGTGCCACCAGCGAGGCGTTGTCGGCCGGGGAGCTGTTTTTT. It encodes CATSEALSAGELFF.

The V and J genes are TRBV20-1 and TRBJ2-3; 13 nucleotides agree with TRBD2. The germline V gene has CDR1 DFQATT and CDR2 SNEGSKA (reference sequence). This CDR3 spans 15 amino acids. Trimming took 5 bases from V and 3 from J; bases not matched to a gene: 5. The CDR3 sequence: CSAHAGLAGTDTQYF. CDR3 bases: TGCAGTGCTCACGCGGGACTAGCGGGGACAGATACGCAGTATTTT.

This clonotype was seen at least ten times. The rearrangement joins TRBV3-1 to TRBJ2-5, with TRBD2 identical over 7 bases. Germline V CDR1 and CDR2: LGHDT, YNNKEL (reference sequence). CDR3 length: 17 residues. Losses at the gene ends were 2 bases for V and 1 base for J; bases not matched to a gene: 10. The CDR3 DNA reads as TGTGCCAGCAGCCAAAGACTGCTGACTAGCACCCAAGAGACCCAGTACTTC. The encoded protein is CASSQRLLTSTQETQYF.

This clonotype was counted ten times or more. The chain is built from TRBV11-1 and TRBJ1-1; TRBD1 aligns across 7 bases. Trimming at V came to 5 bases and at J to 4 bases, leaving 4 bases not matched to a gene. This CDR3 comprises 13 residues. Germline V gives CDR1 SGHAT, CDR2 FQDESV (reference sequence). Here the CDR3 reads CASSIYRGTEAFF. CDR3 in DNA: TGTGCCAGCAGCATTTACAGGGGCACTGAAGCTTTCTTT.

This clonotype was counted many times. V gene TRBV12-3 or TRBV12-4 combines with J gene TRBJ1-6; weak D call: TRBD1 (5 bases). With 7 bases removed from V and 4 bases from J, the gap between germline ends came to 8 bases. This CDR3 region has 13 residues. The CDR3 reads CASTRQYNSPLHF. The CDR3 coding sequence is TGTGCCAGCACCCGACAGTATAATTCACCCCTCCACTTT.

This clonotype was observed many times. The genes are TRBV7-2 and TRBJ1-5, with 8 bases that match TRBD1. CDR1 and CDR2 (germline): SGHTA, FQGNSA. With 5 bases clipped from V and 5 bases from J, the junction kept 5 bases outside the gene matches. This CDR3 has 14 amino acids. CDR3 protein: CASSTRQGHQPQHF. The CDR3 DNA sequence: TGTGCCAGCAGCACCCGACAGGGGCATCAGCCCCAGCATTTT. Looking up the rest from reference TRBV7-2 and TRBJ1-5 gives the full variable domain: GAGVSQSPSNKVTEKGKDVELRCDPISGHTALYWYRQSLGQGLEFLIYFQGNSAPDKSGLPSDRFSAERTGGSVSTLTIQRTQQEDSAVYLCASSTRQGHQPQHFGDGTRLSIL.

This clonotype has at least ten counts. CDR3 bases: TGCAGTGCTAGAGATTTCAGCTCTGGAAACACCATATATTTT. Translating gives CSARDFSSGNTIYF. The genes are TRBV20-1 and TRBJ1-3, with no clear D. The CDR3 sequence is 14 residues long. Germline CDR1 and CDR2: DFQATT and SNEGSKA (reference sequence). Trimming shortened V by 0 bases and J by 0 bases, and 6 bases separated the two germline ends.

This clonotype occurred many times. The chain uses TRBV6-1 and TRBJ1-4; D is uncertain. Germline assignment: CDR1 MNHNS and CDR2 SASEGT. The V end lost 6 bases, the J end lost 8 bases, and 19 bases lay between the germline ends. This CDR3 region has 15 residues. The CDR3, as DNA: TGTGCCAGCAGCCGCGACGGCCTAGGCGTGGAAAAACTGTTTTTT. Its translation is CASSRDGLGVEKLFF.

There are many counts of this clonotype. The chain links TRBV7-9 to TRBJ1-5; possibly TRBD1 for D (6 bases). CDR1 and CDR2 (germline): SEHNR, FQNEAQ (reference sequence). The germline V and J ends were trimmed by 5 bases and 1 base, with 12 bases remaining between them. CDR3 size: 15 residues. In nucleotides, the CDR3 is TGTGCCAGCAGCCTTGGGACATCGAGCAATCAGCCCCAGCATTTT. Translated, it gives CASSLGTSSNQPQHF.

This clonotype came up many times. The chain employs TRBV7-8 and TRBJ1-1; D is possibly TRBD1 (6 bases). Trimming pared 5 bases from V and 3 bases from J, leaving 13 bases between. The germline CDR1 and CDR2 sequences are SGHVS and FQNEAQ. The CDR3 is made up of 14 amino acids. CDR3 DNA sequence: TGTGCCAGCAGCGAACAGGGTTGGGACACTGAAGCTTTCTTT. This gives the protein CASSEQGWDTEAFF. Variable domain in full (rest from reference TRBV7-8 and TRBJ1-1): GAGVSQSPRYKVAKRGQDVALRCDPISGHVSLFWYQQALGQGPEFLTYFQNEAQLDKSGLPSDRFFAERPEGSVSTLKIQRTQQEDSAVYLCASSEQGWDTEAFFGQGTRLTVV.